The 9 T cell receptor beta chains presented below share a single source sample, sequenced in a study of human T cells and chemical hapten exposure. Time point in this sample: patch test 2, 6 weeks after DPC sensitization. The treatment here: therapeutic diphenylcyclopropenone sensitization with weekly scalp DPC. MiXCR was run by TCRdb on the RACE reads, yielding one entry per CDR3 protein. Of some 45,000 distinct CDR3 sequences listed, around 10% are singletons. The input for sequencing was whole blood, taken in connection with sensitization to the hapten diphenylcyclopropenone (DPC). The source is a woman aged 40 to 50 with alopecia areata. Some clones in this sample may be carry-over from other donors' samples.

This clonotype was recorded many times. This sequence joins TRBV7-8 and TRBJ2-5; D is undetermined. Trimming shortened V by 1 base and J by 4 bases, and 13 bases separated the two germline ends. CDR1 is SGHVS, CDR2 FQNEAQ, per germline. The CDR3 extends over 15 amino acids. DNA for the CDR3: TGTGCCAGCAGCTTAGGACACGCTAGAGGAGAGACCCAGTACTTC. Translation gives CASSLGHARGETQYF.

This clonotype was picked up many times. This chain connects TRBV6-1 to TRBJ1-1, with D tentatively TRBD1 (5 bases). Trimming removed 0 bases from V and 8 bases from J, with 10 bases in between. The CDR3 is 13 residues long. CDR1 and CDR2 (germline): MNHNS, SASEGT. DNA for the CDR3: TGTGCCAGCAGTGAAGCCGGCAGGGCAGAAGCTTTCTTT. This translates into CASSEAGRAEAFF.

This clonotype was recorded at least ten times. The genes are TRBV5-1 and TRBJ1-3; D is perhaps TRBD1 (5 bases). CDR1 and CDR2 (germline): SGHRS, YFSETQ. The CDR3 sequence is 17 residues long. Deletions cut 4 bases from V and 2 bases from J, with 19 bases between. CDR3 bases: TGCGCCAGCAGCACGTCAGGCGGGGCAGGGACTGGAAACACCATATATTTT. Protein product: CASSTSGGAGTGNTIYF.

This clonotype was observed at least ten times. The chain couples TRBV7-9 to TRBJ1-6, with 9 bases identical to TRBD1. From germline, CDR1 is SEHNR and CDR2 FQNEAQ (reference sequence). V gave up 1 base and J gave up 10 bases; unmatched junction bases: 5. The CDR3 has 15 amino acids. CDR3 amino acids: CASSLGTGGESPLHF. CDR3 bases: TGTGCCAGCAGCTTAGGCACAGGGGGCGAATCACCCCTCCACTTT.

This clonotype was counted many times. This chain joins TRBV2 and TRBJ2-3; D gene ambiguous. The CDR3 spans 17 residues. The germline CDR1 and CDR2 sequences are SNHLY and FYNNEI. V was trimmed by 1 base and J by 1 base, leaving 15 bases between them. The CDR3 sequence: CASSEGAVREGTDTQYF. The CDR3 DNA is TGTGCCAGCAGTGAAGGGGCGGTGCGCGAAGGCACAGATACGCAGTATTTT.

This clonotype was seen ten or more times. This chain uses TRBV9 with TRBJ1-1; D not resolved. CDR3 length: 13 residues. V was cut by 2 bases and J by 3 bases, with 8 bases left in between. Looked up from germline, CDR1 is SGDLS and CDR2 is YYNGEE. This CDR3 is CASSVVSDTEAFF. The CDR3 DNA follows: TGTGCCAGCAGCGTGGTAAGTGACACTGAAGCTTTCTTT.

This clonotype has ten or more counts. The V call is TRBV4-2, the J call TRBJ1-2; 7 bases map to TRBD1. CDR3 length: 16 amino acids. V shed 0 bases, J shed 2 bases, and the junction held 6 bases outside the gene matches. Looked up from germline, CDR1 is LGHNA and CDR2 is YNFKEQ. The CDR3: CASSQDWNRGNYGYTF. The CDR3 DNA reads as TGTGCCAGCAGCCAAGATTGGAACAGGGGCAACTATGGCTACACCTTC.

The sample holds many counts of this clonotype. V and J are TRBV9 and TRBJ1-1; D is ambiguous. The CDR3 sequence is 13 residues long. Germline V gene sequence: CDR1 SGDLS, CDR2 YYNGEE. V was clipped by 0 bases and J by 2 bases, with 5 bases between them. The CDR3 DNA reads TGTGCCAGCAGCGTAGTGGTTAACACTGAAGCTTTCTTT. Residues: CASSVVVNTEAFF.

The chain couples TRBV29-1 to TRBJ1-1; D is possibly TRBD1 (5 bases). CDR1 is SQVTM and CDR2 is ANQGSEA in the germline V gene. The CDR3 runs 14 residues. V lost 7 bases, J lost 4 bases, and 19 bases lay in between. CDR3: CSARIWGTVTEAFF. Here the CDR3 DNA reads TGCAGCGCCCGGATTTGGGGCACAGTCACTGAAGCTTTCTTT.